A single sample is the source of the 24 T cell receptor beta chains below, sequenced in a study of beta chain features in type 1 diabetes. Sequencing targeted expressed TCRB transcripts, as all isolated RNA had been reverse transcribed. The method was immunoSEQ multiplex PCR; TCRdb's version includes in-frame clones alone and lacks a portion of them. This table holds around 430,000 clones, around 30% found once. Input material: naive CD4+ T cells from blood. The receptor set was obtained from a man younger than 35 in good health.

This clone has only a few counts. V is TRBV30 and J is TRBJ2-7; 8 nucleotides match TRBD1. After removal of 2 bases from V and 2 bases from J, the junction contained 5 bases not matched to a gene. This CDR3 has 14 residues. Germline CDR1 is GTSNPN and CDR2 is SVGIG (reference sequence). CDR3 coding DNA: TGTGCCTGGAGTACTACAGGGGGGACCTACGAGCAGTACTTC. This translates into CAWSTTGGTYEQYF.

The chain recombines TRBV30 with TRBJ2-5; 11 bases are a match to TRBD2. With 3 bases clipped from V and 4 bases from J, the junction kept 4 bases outside the gene matches. The CDR3 totals 14 residues. Germline-derived CDR1 and CDR2 are GTSNPN and SVGIG (reference sequence). CDR3 region: CAWRPGTSGETQYF. The DNA of the CDR3 is TGTGCCTGGAGGCCAGGGACTAGCGGAGAGACCCAGTACTTC.

This rearrangement joins TRBV7-2 to TRBJ2-7; TRBD1 aligns across 8 bases. Germline V CDR1 and CDR2: SGHTA, FQGNSA. V shed 5 bases and J 0 bases; nucleotides not matched to a gene: 9. CDR3 length: 16 amino acids. The CDR3 DNA sequence: TGTGCCAGCAGCCAAGACAGGGGAATAAGCTCCTACGAGCAGTACTTC. Its translation: CASSQDRGISSYEQYF.

This clone was counted between two and nine times. The rearrangement links TRBV5-4 to TRBJ2-4; 8 positions match TRBD2. The CDR3 is made up of 15 amino acids. Germline assignment: CDR1 SGHNT and CDR2 YYREEE (reference sequence). Trimming at V came to 0 bases and at J to 5 bases, leaving 4 bases not matched to a gene. This chain's CDR3 is CASSLDGRGENIQYF. CDR3 DNA sequence: TGTGCCAGCAGCTTGGACGGGAGGGGAGAAAACATTCAGTACTTC. Using reference TRBV5-4 and TRBJ2-4 for the parts outside the CDR3, the full variable domain is ETGVTQSPTHLIKTRGQQVTLRCSSQSGHNTVSWYQQALGQGPQFIFQYYREEENGRGNFPPRFSGLQFPNYSSELNVNALELDDSALYLCASSLDGRGENIQYFGAGTRLSVL.

This clone was recorded a few times. V usage is TRBV18 and J usage is TRBJ1-4; perhaps TRBD1 as D (6 bases). CDR1 and CDR2 from the germline V gene are KGHSH and LQKENI. The V and J ends lost 3 bases and 7 bases respectively, with 12 bases between them. The CDR3 consists of 14 residues. The CDR3, as DNA: TGTGCCAGCTCACCTGGGACATTGGTTGAAAAACTGTTTTTT. Its protein product is CASSPGTLVEKLFF.

This clone was counted only a few times. A junction boundary mismatches the germline segment, possibly from a read error. V and J are TRBV5-1 and TRBJ2-7; D remains unclear. This CDR3 region has 16 residues. Germline CDR1 reads SGHRS; CDR2 reads YFSETQ. The CDR3 here is CASSSITRDLSFEQYF. Written as DNA, the CDR3 is TGCGCCAGCAGCTCGATTACTCGAGATCTGTCCTTCGAGCAGTACTTC.

The rearrangement joins TRBV6-5 to TRBJ2-1; 8 bases are shared with TRBD2. The CDR3 totals 14 residues. With V trimmed by 6 bases and J by 6 bases, 7 bases remained unmatched. Germline lookup yields CDR1 MNHEY and CDR2 SVGAGI. The CDR3 region has the DNA TGTGCCAGCAGAAAGAGCGGGAGAGGCAATGAGCAGTTCTTC. Its translation: CASRKSGRGNEQFF.

This rearrangement joins TRBV4-1 to TRBJ2-3, with D perhaps matching TRBD1 (5 bases). The CDR3 is 16 residues long. V was clipped by 1 base and J by 0 bases, with 11 bases between them. CDR1 is MGHRA, CDR2 YSYEKL, per germline. For the CDR3, the DNA is TGCGCCAGCAGCCAAGTGGCCCAGGGAAGCACAGATACGCAGTATTTT. Its protein product is CASSQVAQGSTDTQYF.

The chain employs TRBV5-1 and TRBJ2-7; tentatively, D is TRBD1 (6 bases). V was pared by 4 bases and J by 3 bases, with 11 bases between. CDR3 length equals 13 residues. Germline lookup yields CDR1 SGHRS and CDR2 YFSETQ. The CDR3 sequence: CASSADSYYEQYF. In DNA form, the CDR3 reads TGCGCCAGCAGCGCGGACAGTTACTACGAGCAGTACTTC.

The rearrangement uses TRBV10-3 and TRBJ2-5; TRBD1 aligns across 9 bases. CDR3 length equals 16 residues. Germline V CDR1 and CDR2: ENHRY, SYGVKD. Trimming cost V 6 bases and J 2 bases; bases outside gene matches: 10. DNA of the CDR3: TGTGCCATCAGGGGACAGGGTGCGTCGCCACAAGAGACCCAGTACTTC. This codes for CAIRGQGASPQETQYF.

This clone was counted a few times. This specimen includes other DNA sequences encoding the same CDR3. This chain uses TRBV28 with TRBJ2-5; D is ambiguous. Trimming removed 2 bases at V and 4 bases at J, with 2 bases between. The CDR3 covers 11 residues. CDR1 MDHEN and CDR2 SYDVKM come from the germline V gene. The CDR3 loop reads CASSLGETQYF. CDR3 sequence (DNA): TGTGCCAGCAGTTTAGGAGAGACCCAGTACTTC. The full variable domain, rest sourced from reference TRBV28 and TRBJ2-5, is DVKVTQSSRYLVKRTGEKVFLECVQDMDHENMFWYRQDPGLGLRLIYFSYDVKMKEKGDIPEGYSVSREKKERFSLILESASTNQTSMYLCASSLGETQYFGPGTRLLVL.

In its sample, this clone was seen a few times. The chain joins TRBV2 to TRBJ2-1; 13 bases are a match to TRBD2. Germline assignment: CDR1 SNHLY and CDR2 FYNNEI. The CDR3 spans 15 residues. The V and J ends lost 3 bases and 7 bases, in that order; junction bases with no gene match: 3. The CDR3 DNA reads as TGTGCCAGCAGTGACAGGACTAGCGGGAGTAATGAGCAGTTCTTC. It translates to CASSDRTSGSNEQFF.

The rearrangement joins TRBV9 to TRBJ2-3; 11 nucleotides align to TRBD2. CDR3 length: 19 residues. After removal of 4 bases from V and 0 bases from J, the junction contained 13 bases not matched to a gene. CDR1 and CDR2 (germline): SGDLS, YYNGEE. The CDR3 region is CASSSQGHLAGGSTDTQYF. In DNA form, the CDR3 reads TGTGCCAGCAGCTCCCAAGGCCATCTAGCGGGAGGAAGCACAGATACGCAGTATTTT.

In this sample, this clone turned up once. This sequence joins TRBV30 and TRBJ2-2; no clear D. CDR3 length equals 11 residues. Germline V gives CDR1 GTSNPN, CDR2 SVGIG (reference sequence). V lost 5 bases, J lost 7 bases, and 8 bases lay in between. CDR3 loop: CAWGHSGELFF. CDR3 nucleotide sequence: TGTGCCTGGGGTCATAGCGGGGAGCTGTTTTTT.

This clone was recorded a few times. The rearrangement joins TRBV30 to TRBJ1-5; no firm D call. With 2 bases removed from V and 4 bases from J, the gap between germline ends came to 18 bases. Germline V lookup: CDR1 GTSNPN, CDR2 SVGIG (reference sequence). This CDR3 is 16 amino acids long. The CDR3 DNA sequence: TGTGCCTGGAGTCCCCCCCTGGGGAGAGGGAATCAGCCCCAGCATTTT. This gives the protein CAWSPPLGRGNQPQHF.

V and J are TRBV7-9 and TRBJ2-2; D call uncertain. In germline, CDR1 is SEHNR, CDR2 FQNEAQ (reference sequence). This CDR3 is 14 amino acids long. V shed 1 base and J shed 6 bases, with 9 bases lying between them. DNA for the CDR3: TGTGCCAGCAGCTTAGAGGCGTCGGCCGGGGAGCTGTTTTTT. It encodes CASSLEASAGELFF.

The chain couples TRBV7-9 to TRBJ2-3; 9 bases fit TRBD2. Germline V gene data show CDR1 as SEHNR and CDR2 as FQNEAQ (reference sequence). There are 16 residues in the CDR3. The junction had 7 bases not matched to a gene; V was cut back by 5 bases and J by 1 base. The CDR3 region is CASSEGWTSGTDTQYF. In nucleotides, the CDR3 is TGTGCCAGCAGCGAGGGATGGACTAGCGGCACAGATACGCAGTATTTT.

This clone was recorded a few times. CDR3 protein: CASSVRGLDTQYF. The CDR3 DNA is TGTGCCAGCAGCGTCCGGGGCCTAGATACGCAGTATTTT. This sequence joins TRBV7-3 and TRBJ2-3; D assignment may be TRBD1 or TRBD2 (5 bases each). The germline CDR1 and CDR2 sequences are SGHTA and FQGTGA. V shed 5 bases and J shed 5 bases, with 11 bases lying between them. CDR3 size: 13 residues.

V and J are TRBV30 and TRBJ2-5; 8 bases agree with TRBD1. V trimming: 2 bases; J trimming: 5 bases; junction bases outside the gene matches: 7. Germline loops: CDR1 GTSNPN, CDR2 SVGIG (reference sequence). This CDR3 is 14 amino acids long. The CDR3 loop reads CAWSITGGRETQYF. DNA for the CDR3: TGTGCCTGGAGTATCACAGGGGGGCGGGAGACCCAGTACTTC.

The genes are TRBV30 and TRBJ2-1, with D tentatively TRBD1 (6 bases). This CDR3 comprises 15 residues. Germline CDR1 and CDR2: GTSNPN and SVGIG (reference sequence). The V gene lost 5 bases and the J gene lost 0 bases, with 14 bases spanning the gap. The CDR3 region has the DNA TGTGCCTGGGGGGGCCAATCCAGCTCCTACAATGAGCAGTTCTTC. Translating gives CAWGGQSSSYNEQFF.

This clone appeared a few times. CDR3 bases: TGTGCCAGCAGCCCGATTAAAGGACCACAGAATGAGCAGTTCTTC. The encoded protein is CASSPIKGPQNEQFF. V is TRBV7-9 and J is TRBJ2-1; D remains unclear. Trimming removed 5 bases at V and 7 bases at J, with 18 bases between. Germline assignment: CDR1 SEHNR and CDR2 FQNEAQ (reference sequence). CDR3 size: 15 residues.

In its sample, this clone was seen a few times. One end of the junction does not line up with germline, which may come from a read error. The chain couples TRBV4-3 to TRBJ2-1; tentatively, D is TRBD2 (5 bases). The CDR3 loop spans 13 amino acids. Germline CDR1 and CDR2: LGHNA and YSLEER. CDR3 protein: CASSQDPRTLQLF. In DNA, the CDR3 is TGCGCCAGCAGCCAAGATCCCCGGACTTTACAACTCTTC.

The chain joins TRBV7-2 to TRBJ2-2; D gene uncertain. V lost 6 bases and J lost 6, with 14 bases in between. Germline V CDR1 and CDR2: SGHTA, FQGNSA. This CDR3 has 14 amino acids. CDR3 coding DNA: TGTGCCAGCAGACCACCTAAGAGCTCCGGGGAGCTGTTTTTT. Its translation: CASRPPKSSGELFF.

The CDR3 here is CASSLRHATNEKLFF. In DNA form, the CDR3 reads TGTGCCAGCAGCCTAAGACATGCAACTAATGAAAAACTGTTTTTT. J is TRBJ1-4 and V is TRBV28; D gene ambiguous. CDR3 size: 15 residues. The V and J ends lost 6 bases and 0 bases respectively, with 11 bases between them. The germline V gene has CDR1 MDHEN and CDR2 SYDVKM. Drawing the rest from reference TRBV28 and TRBJ1-4, the complete variable domain is DVKVTQSSRYLVKRTGEKVFLECVQDMDHENMFWYRQDPGLGLRLIYFSYDVKMKEKGDIPEGYSVSREKKERFSLILESASTNQTSMYLCASSLRHATNEKLFFGSGTQLSVL.